A selection of T cell receptor beta chains follows, all from one sample in a study of blood T cell repertoires in COVID-19. The method was immunoSEQ multiplex PCR; TCRdb's version includes in-frame clones alone and lacks a portion of them. The data contain about 170,000 clones, around 87% of them singletons. Sequencing used peripheral blood. These receptor sequences come from a young man with active or convalescent COVID-19. Each CDR3 is given with its conserved first and last residue. A D gene is named only where the DNA matches it firmly. Not every row has a clone size; where given, it reads once, few, many or a size class.

v_gene: TRBV30; abundance: -; len: 12; d_gene: TRBD2; j_gene: TRBJ2-3; CDR3nt: TGTGCCTGGGGGACTAGGGTAGATACGCAGTATTTT; CDR3aa: CAWGTRVDTQYF
v_gene: TRBV6-5; abundance: -; len: 14; d_gene: -; j_gene: TRBJ1-5; CDR3nt: TGTGCCAGCAGTTTGACGGGGGGGACCCAGCCCCAGCATTTT; CDR3aa: CASSLTGGTQPQHF
v_gene: TRBV14; abundance: -; len: 13; d_gene: -; j_gene: TRBJ2-2; CDR3nt: TGTGCCAGCAGGCCCAGGATTGAGGGGGAGCTGTTTTTT; CDR3aa: CASRPRIEGELFF
v_gene: TRBV5-1; abundance: -; len: 13; d_gene: -; j_gene: TRBJ1-1; CDR3nt: TGCGCCAGCAGCTTGGAGGCCTCTCCCGGGGTTTTCTTT; CDR3aa: CASSLEASPGVFF
v_gene: TRBV2; abundance: -; len: 15; d_gene: TRBD2; j_gene: TRBJ2-1; CDR3nt: TGTGCCAGCAGTGTGCAGCGGGGACCTTACAATGAGCAGTTCTTC; CDR3aa: CASSVQRGPYNEQFF
v_gene: TRBV2; abundance: -; len: 14; d_gene: TRBD1; j_gene: TRBJ1-2; CDR3nt: TGTGCCAGCAGACGACAGGGGGCTTACTATGGCTACACCTTC; CDR3aa: CASRRQGAYYGYTF
v_gene: TRBV10-3; abundance: few; len: 13; d_gene: TRBD1; j_gene: TRBJ1-2; CDR3nt: TGTGCCATCAGCCGGGACAGCGACTATGGCTACACCTTC; CDR3aa: CAISRDSDYGYTF
v_gene: TRBV7-3; abundance: -; len: 15; d_gene: TRBD2; j_gene: TRBJ2-2; CDR3nt: TGTGCCAGCAGCCTGGGACTAGCGGGAGCCGGGGAGCTGTTTTTT; CDR3aa: CASSLGLAGAGELFF
v_gene: TRBV5-1; abundance: -; len: 15; d_gene: TRBD1; j_gene: TRBJ2-2; CDR3nt: TGCGCCAGCAGCTTGAATGACAGGGGGTCCGGGGAGCTGTTTTTT; CDR3aa: CASSLNDRGSGELFF
v_gene: TRBV11-2; abundance: -; len: 15; d_gene: TRBD2; j_gene: TRBJ2-1; CDR3nt: TGTGCCACTCAACTAGCGGCGAGCTCCTACAATGAGCAGTTCTTC; CDR3aa: CATQLAASSYNEQFF
v_gene: TRBV5-1; abundance: once; len: 15; d_gene: -; j_gene: TRBJ1-2; CDR3nt: TGCGCCAGCAGCCTGGCTCAGGGTCTGGACTATGGCTACACCTTC; CDR3aa: CASSLAQGLDYGYTF
v_gene: TRBV7-2; abundance: -; len: 14; d_gene: TRBD2; j_gene: TRBJ2-5; CDR3nt: TGTGCCAGCAGCTTCCAGCGGGGACAAGAGACCCAGTACTTC; CDR3aa: CASSFQRGQETQYF
v_gene: TRBV7-3; abundance: -; len: 16; d_gene: TRBD2; j_gene: TRBJ2-3; CDR3nt: TGTGCCAGCAGCCCTACTAGCGGGGCCCGCACAGATACGCAGTATTTT; CDR3aa: CASSPTSGARTDTQYF
v_gene: TRBV29-1; abundance: -; len: 15; d_gene: TRBD2; j_gene: TRBJ2-2; CDR3nt: TGCAGCGTTGGAGGGCTAGCGGGGTTCACCGGGGAGCTGTTTTTT; CDR3aa: CSVGGLAGFTGELFF
v_gene: TRBV6-5; abundance: -; len: 13; d_gene: TRBD1; j_gene: TRBJ2-4; CDR3nt: TGTGCCAGCAGTTCGGGACAGGGAAACATTCAGTACTTC; CDR3aa: CASSSGQGNIQYF
v_gene: TRBV4-1; abundance: once; len: 18; d_gene: -; j_gene: TRBJ2-1; CDR3nt: TGCGCCAGCAGCCCCCTCAAGGCCGGGACTGGATTAACTAATGAGCAGTTCTTC; CDR3aa: CASSPLKAGTGLTNEQFF
v_gene: TRBV11-3; abundance: -; len: 14; d_gene: TRBD2; j_gene: TRBJ2-5; CDR3nt: TGTGCCAGCAGCTTGACTAGCGGGAAGGAGACCCAGTACTTC; CDR3aa: CASSLTSGKETQYF
v_gene: TRBV6-5; abundance: -; len: 14; d_gene: -; j_gene: TRBJ2-7; CDR3nt: TGTGCCAGCAGTTATCAGGGCGGTCTGGGTGAGCAGTACTTC; CDR3aa: CASSYQGGLGEQYF
v_gene: TRBV27; abundance: -; len: 14; d_gene: -; j_gene: TRBJ2-1; CDR3nt: TGTGCCAGCAGTTTACAAAGCGGTTACAATGAGCAGTTCTTC; CDR3aa: CASSLQSGYNEQFF
v_gene: TRBV3-1/TRBV3-2; abundance: -; len: 16; d_gene: TRBD2; j_gene: TRBJ2-3; CDR3nt: TGTGCCAGCAGCCAAATTACTAGCGGGTTCACAGATACGCAGTATTTT; CDR3aa: CASSQITSGFTDTQYF
v_gene: TRBV21-1; abundance: -; len: 16; d_gene: -; j_gene: TRBJ2-1; CDR3nt: TGTGCCAGCAGTGGTAGATGGACAGCTTGTTACAATGAGCAGTTCTTC; CDR3aa: CASSGRWTACYNEQFF
v_gene: TRBV24-1; abundance: -; len: 16; d_gene: TRBD2; j_gene: TRBJ2-5; CDR3nt: TGTGCCACCCCGGGCCGCCGGCGGGAGGTGACAGAGACCCAGTACTTC; CDR3aa: CATPGRRREVTETQYF
v_gene: TRBV10-3; abundance: -; len: 14; d_gene: -; j_gene: TRBJ2-5; CDR3nt: TGTGCCATCAGCCCCCAGCGGGCTCAAGAGACCCAGTACTTC; CDR3aa: CAISPQRAQETQYF
v_gene: TRBV5-6; abundance: -; len: 19; d_gene: TRBD2; j_gene: TRBJ2-2; CDR3nt: TGTGCCAGCAGCCCACCGGCTCTACTAGCGGGAGGGAACACCGGGGAGCTGTTTTTT; CDR3aa: CASSPPALLAGGNTGELFF
v_gene: TRBV7-2; abundance: -; len: 13; d_gene: TRBD2; j_gene: TRBJ2-7; CDR3nt: TGTGCCAGCAGCCCTACAAGGGAGGGAAAGCAGTACTTC; CDR3aa: CASSPTREGKQYF
v_gene: TRBV5-1; abundance: once; len: 14; d_gene: -; j_gene: TRBJ1-6; CDR3nt: TGCGCCAGCAGCTTTTCTGCTAGGTCGTCACCCCTCCACTTT; CDR3aa: CASSFSARSSPLHF
v_gene: TRBV16; abundance: -; len: 13; d_gene: -; j_gene: TRBJ1-1; CDR3nt: TGTGCCAGCAGCCAACAGGAAAACACTGAAGCTTTCTTT; CDR3aa: CASSQQENTEAFF
v_gene: TRBV6-6; abundance: -; len: 14; d_gene: TRBD1; j_gene: TRBJ1-2; CDR3nt: TGTGCCAGCAGGCCGGGACAGCTTAACTATGGCTACACCTTC; CDR3aa: CASRPGQLNYGYTF
v_gene: TRBV27; abundance: -; len: 15; d_gene: -; j_gene: TRBJ1-6; CDR3nt: TGTGCCAGCAGTGCGGACGGGATTAACAATTCACCCCTCCACTTT; CDR3aa: CASSADGINNSPLHF